This T cell receptor (beta chain) was captured in a study of blood T cell repertoires in COVID-19 (TCRdb year 2020). With regard to the full study: Samples covering the acute and convalescent phases of COVID-19 were provided by collaborators in the United States, Italy and Spain. The material from the prospective study consisted of cDNA or gDNA derived from T cells, B-cell-depleted T cells, or PBMCs. Deeply sampled blood TCRbeta repertoires from subjects exposed to, actively infected with, or recovered from COVID-19 were included in the dataset. The repertoires were released in a freely available public database intended as a resource for research on the immune response to SARS-CoV-2. The samples were drawn from the first 160 participants of the ongoing ImmuneRACE study and from over a thousand subjects provided by 6 global collaborators. A de-identified subject ID, COVID-19 status, age in years and sex were almost always included in the sample metadata. Where HLA class I and class II types were available, the types were taken from metadata supplied by the sample provider, not from assay-based typing.

Based on the germline V gene (reference sequence), the CDR1 and CDR2 sequences are LNHDA and SQIVND. Trimming costs V 3 bases and J 6 bases, and their ends lie 18 bases apart. The CDR3 covers 16 residues, taking in both the cysteine and the phenylalanine. Just the 48-base CDR3 DNA is kept, in frame starting at base 1. Overall study results and their limits: The quantity of clinical and demographic metadata differed by source and by participant and was supplied without curation.

The collaborating institutions used their own protocols to collect whole blood in K2EDTA tubes. For TCRbeta analysis, collaborator samples were shipped as frozen whole blood, as isolated PBMCs, or as DNA extracted from either sample type. TCRbeta CDR3 regions were amplified from genomic DNA using the immunoSEQ Assay, a bias-controlled multiplex PCR. On the authors' methods: The number of nucleated cells in each sample was estimated by amplification of reference gene primers within the assay. To quantify the absolute abundance of each unique TCRbeta CDR3 rearrangement, sequence reads were collapsed and filtered. For each sample, productive Simpson clonality was calculated by taking the square root of Simpson's diversity index across productive rearrangements. This is the immuneACCESS table as TCRdb keeps it, with only in-frame sequences that have V and J called. A part of the clones is gone; compared with another copy, unresolved V genes explain less than half, and the rest is unexplained. The V and J calls and the clone size are those of that table, but D and trimming were determined from the DNA. Recorded for this sample are roughly 120,000 clones; approximately 90% of them occurred a single time. The ten largest clonotypes hold 1.8% of the sample.

About this clone itself: The clone's antigen remains unknown. Base qualities are missing; no much larger clone stands one base away.

The chain is made from TRBV19 and TRBJ1-5; TRBD1 might be the D gene, on 5 matching bases. The receptor was isolated from a human donor with active COVID-19. The donor label of this sample is uncertain. The sequenced material came from peripheral blood. The CDR3 protein sequence reads: CASSIQSVRVPQPQHF. The DNA sequence follows: TGTGCCAGTAGTATTCAGTCTGTCAGGGTGCCTCAGCCCCAGCATTTT.